These 24 T cell receptor beta chains came from one sample sequenced in a study of blood T cell repertoires in COVID-19. This table comes from immunoSEQ multiplex PCR, and its TCRdb copy is limited to in-frame clones, with some not included. The table lists some 420,000 clones, 85% to 90% of them singletons, with roughly 1.1% in the top ten. Sequencing was done on a sample of PBMCs or T cells enriched from blood (not recorded which). All receptors come from a man in his thirties or forties who had recovered from COVID-19.

This clone was picked up one time. The chain recombines TRBV4-1 with TRBJ2-5; perhaps TRBD1 as D (5 bases). The V and J ends lost 0 bases and 1 base respectively, with 12 bases between them. CDR1 is MGHRA and CDR2 is YSYEKL in the germline V gene. This CDR3 is 16 amino acids long. CDR3 coding DNA: TGCGCCAGCAGCCAAGATCTCGGGCAGGGCCAAGAGACCCAGTACTTC. This translates into CASSQDLGQGQETQYF.

The chain uses TRBV10-1 and TRBJ2-1; 8 nucleotides agree with TRBD2. Per the germline V gene, CDR1 is WNHNN and CDR2 is SYGVQD (reference sequence). J was trimmed by 8 bases and V by 2 bases; bases with no gene match: 8. The CDR3 is 15 amino acids. As DNA, the CDR3 is TGCGCCAGCAGTGAGGTGTTAGCGGGACCCGATGAGCAGTTCTTC. It yields the protein CASSEVLAGPDEQFF.

V gene TRBV13 combines with J gene TRBJ1-1; a possible D gene is TRBD1 (6 bases). The CDR3 contains 14 residues. From germline, CDR1 is PRHDT and CDR2 FYEKMQ (reference sequence). V was pared by 7 bases and J by 3 bases, with 15 bases between. CDR3 in DNA: TGTGCCAGCACTTTCGAAACAGGGCACACTGAAGCTTTCTTT. Protein sequence: CASTFETGHTEAFF.

The chain is built from TRBV27 and TRBJ1-2; 11 bases are a match to TRBD1. The germline gives CDR1 MNHEY, CDR2 SMNVEV (reference sequence). The CDR3 sequence is 17 residues long. V was clipped by 6 bases and J by 9 bases; unmatched bases: 18. The CDR3 DNA reads TGTGCCAGCAGCTCGGACAGGGGGCGCAACGCCCCAACCCGCTACACCTTC. Translating it yields CASSSDRGRNAPTRYTF.

This sequence joins TRBV5-1 and TRBJ1-4, with no clear D. The CDR3 runs 15 residues. V lost 4 bases and J 0 bases, leaving 10 bases between the germline ends. Germline lookup yields CDR1 SGHRS and CDR2 YFSETQ. The CDR3 DNA reads TGCGCCAGCAGCACCACAGCAGCAACTAATGAAAAACTGTTTTTT. Its translation: CASSTTAATNEKLFF. The full variable domain, completed using reference TRBV5-1 and TRBJ1-4, is KAGVTQTPRYLIKTRGQQVTLSCSPISGHRSVSWYQQTPGQGLQFLFEYFSETQRNKGNFPGRFSGRQFSNSRSEMNVSTLELGDSALYLCASSTTAATNEKLFFGSGTQLSVL.

This clone has only one observation. This chain links TRBV3-1 (or the pseudogene TRBV3-2) with TRBJ2-5; 9 bases match TRBD2. This CDR3 is 14 amino acids long. Germline CDR1 LGHDT, CDR2 YNNKEL (reference sequence). Trimming removed 4 bases from V and 5 bases from J; junction bases left unmatched: 5. The DNA of the CDR3 is TGTGCCAGCAGCCTGGGACTAGCTCGCGAGACCCAGTACTTC. It encodes CASSLGLARETQYF.

This clone was observed once. The genes are TRBV5-4 and TRBJ2-1; 8 bases match TRBD2. Looked up from germline, CDR1 is SGHNT and CDR2 is YYREEE (reference sequence). V lost 4 bases, J lost 4 bases, and 7 bases stayed unmatched. This CDR3 contains 15 residues. This chain's CDR3 is CASSLSGSVYNEQFF. The CDR3 DNA sequence: TGTGCCAGCAGCCTGAGCGGGAGCGTTTACAATGAGCAGTTCTTC. The full variable domain, its missing parts supplied by reference TRBV5-4 and TRBJ2-1, is ETGVTQSPTHLIKTRGQQVTLRCSSQSGHNTVSWYQQALGQGPQFIFQYYREEENGRGNFPPRFSGLQFPNYSSELNVNALELDDSALYLCASSLSGSVYNEQFFGPGTRLTVL.

The V gene is TRBV28, the J gene TRBJ2-7, with 9 bases that match TRBD2. Germline V gives CDR1 MDHEN, CDR2 SYDVKM. V lost 8 bases, J lost 3 bases, and 5 bases stayed unmatched. The CDR3 contains 13 residues. CDR3 amino acids: CASSLAGVYEQYF. The CDR3 nucleotides read TGTGCCAGCTCCTTAGCGGGAGTCTACGAGCAGTACTTC.

This chain links TRBV5-6 with TRBJ1-2; 10 bases are a match to TRBD1. The germline gives CDR1 SGHDT, CDR2 YYEEEE. V shed 3 bases and J 4 bases; nucleotides not matched to a gene: 3. The CDR3 covers 14 residues. Here the CDR3 reads CASSWDRGFYGYTF. As DNA, the CDR3 is TGTGCCAGCAGCTGGGACAGGGGATTCTATGGCTACACCTTC. The variable domain in full, with the rest retrieved from reference TRBV5-6 and TRBJ1-2, is DAGVTQSPTHLIKTRGQQVTLRCSPKSGHDTVSWYQQALGQGPQFIFQYYEEEERQRGNFPDRFSGHQFPNYSSELNVNALLLGDSALYLCASSWDRGFYGYTFGSGTRLTVV.

V and J are TRBV6-6 and TRBJ2-1; 9 bases fit TRBD2. This CDR3 spans 17 amino acids. J lost 3 bases, V lost 5 bases, and 11 bases had no gene match. In germline, CDR1 is MNHNY, CDR2 SVGAGI (reference sequence). This CDR3 is CASSPQGGLAGYNEQFF. The CDR3 DNA sequence: TGTGCCAGCAGTCCCCAGGGGGGACTAGCAGGCTACAATGAGCAGTTCTTC.

The chain carries TRBV2 and TRBJ2-1, with D unresolved. V was shortened by 3 bases and J by 5 bases, with 11 bases between the two germline ends. This CDR3 comprises 14 residues. Per germline, CDR1 SNHLY and CDR2 FYNNEI. CDR3 DNA: TGTGCCAGCAGTGATCGCAGGTTCGACAATGAGCAGTTCTTC. Translating gives CASSDRRFDNEQFF.

This rearrangement joins TRBV28 to TRBJ2-1; 7 positions agree with TRBD2. Germline assignment: CDR1 MDHEN and CDR2 SYDVKM. This CDR3 contains 14 residues. After removal of 6 bases from V and 4 bases from J, the junction contained 6 bases not matched to a gene. CDR3: CASSSGDRYNEQFF. DNA of the CDR3: TGTGCCAGCAGCAGCGGGGATCGATACAATGAGCAGTTCTTC.

The chain links TRBV20-1 to TRBJ2-1; D is unclear. The length of the CDR3 is 11 residues. Germline V gene lookup returns CDR1 DFQATT and CDR2 SNEGSKA (reference sequence). In DNA, the CDR3 is TGCAGCGAATCCTACTACAATGAGCAGTTCTTC. Residues: CSESYYNEQFF.

V gene TRBV4-1 combines with J gene TRBJ2-7; 7 bases map to TRBD1. The V segment lost 3 bases and the J segment 11 bases; nucleotides outside the gene matches: 13. This CDR3 is built from 14 residues. Germline V gene lookup returns CDR1 MGHRA and CDR2 YSYEKL. DNA for the CDR3: TGCGCCAGCAGCCAGCCAGGACAGGCGCCGGGGAAGTACTTC. The encoded protein is CASSQPGQAPGKYF.

The gene calls are TRBV27 and TRBJ1-6, with TRBD1 as a possible D gene (5 bases). V lost 4 bases, J lost 8 bases, and 18 bases lay in between. This CDR3 is built from 16 residues. Germline V gene lookup returns CDR1 MNHEY and CDR2 SMNVEV (reference sequence). In DNA, the CDR3 is TGTGCCAGCAGTTCGGGACTCCCTAACGCGGATTCACCCCTCCACTTT. This gives the protein CASSSGLPNADSPLHF.

The J gene is TRBJ2-6, the V gene TRBV19; D not certain. Per germline, CDR1 LNHDA and CDR2 SQIVND (reference sequence). CDR3 length: 14 amino acids. With 9 bases removed from V and 0 bases from J, the gap between germline ends came to 9 bases. CDR3 in amino acids: CASGDLSGANVLTF. The CDR3 coding sequence is TGTGCCAGCGGAGACCTCTCTGGGGCCAACGTCCTGACTTTC. The full variable domain, in which reference TRBV19 and TRBJ2-6 provide the parts outside the CDR3, is DGGITQSPKYLFRKEGQNVTLSCEQNLNHDAMYWYRQDPGQGLRLIYYSQIVNDFQKGDIAEGYSVSREKKESFPLTVTSAQKNPTAFYLCASGDLSGANVLTFGAGSRLTVL.

The chain has TRBV9 and TRBJ2-1; 9 bases fit TRBD2. The CDR3 contains 14 residues. With 2 bases clipped from V and 5 bases from J, the junction kept 2 bases outside the gene matches. Germline-derived CDR1 and CDR2 are SGDLS and YYNGEE. Here the CDR3 reads CASSVGTSNNEQFF. CDR3 bases: TGTGCCAGCAGCGTCGGGACTAGCAACAATGAGCAGTTCTTC.

The chain uses TRBV4-1 and TRBJ1-6; unclear D gene. The length of the CDR3 is 17 residues. V lost 2 bases, J lost 8 bases, and 19 bases lay in between. Per germline, CDR1 MGHRA and CDR2 YSYEKL. The DNA of the CDR3 is TGCGCCAGCAGCCAATTGAGGAATATCCCCTCCGATTCACCCCTCCACTTT. Translated: CASSQLRNIPSDSPLHF.

The chain joins TRBV5-1 to TRBJ1-1, with 8 bases identical to TRBD1. This CDR3 comprises 16 residues. With 0 bases clipped from V and 3 bases from J, the junction kept 7 bases outside the gene matches. The germline gives CDR1 SGHRS, CDR2 YFSETQ. CDR3 in amino acids: CASSLEDRGTDTEAFF. The CDR3 DNA sequence: TGCGCCAGCAGCTTGGAAGACAGGGGCACGGACACTGAAGCTTTCTTT. Combining the CDR3 with reference TRBV5-1 and TRBJ1-1 gives the whole variable domain KAGVTQTPRYLIKTRGQQVTLSCSPISGHRSVSWYQQTPGQGLQFLFEYFSETQRNKGNFPGRFSGRQFSNSRSEMNVSTLELGDSALYLCASSLEDRGTDTEAFFGQGTRLTVV.

In its sample, this clone was seen once. The rearrangement uses TRBV28 and TRBJ1-2, with D possibly matching TRBD1 (5 bases). Trimming removed 6 bases at V and 6 bases at J, with 14 bases between. Germline V gene sequence: CDR1 MDHEN, CDR2 SYDVKM. The CDR3 spans 13 residues. The CDR3 region is CASRGPLGDGYTF. The CDR3 DNA reads as TGTGCCAGCAGGGGGCCCCTCGGCGATGGCTACACCTTC.

The sample holds many counts of this clone. The CDR3 nucleotides are TGTGCCAGCAGTGAAGTACATGGAGATTTAGATACGCAGTATTTT. Encoded protein: CASSEVHGDLDTQYF. The J gene is TRBJ2-3, the V gene TRBV6-1; D not certain. The CDR3 loop spans 15 amino acids. V lost 1 base to trimming and J lost 5 bases, with 13 bases between them. Per germline, CDR1 MNHNS and CDR2 SASEGT.

The CDR3 reads CASSRRGGASSGYTF. The CDR3 coding sequence is TGTGCCAGCAGTCGCCGGGGGGGGGCATCAAGTGGCTACACCTTC. V usage is TRBV27 and J usage is TRBJ1-2, with D maybe TRBD1 (6 bases). Trimming removed 5 bases from V and 7 bases from J, with 20 bases in between. The CDR3 covers 15 residues. CDR1 is MNHEY, CDR2 SMNVEV, per germline (reference sequence).

This sequence joins TRBV3-1 (or the pseudogene TRBV3-2) and TRBJ1-6, with a weak D call TRBD1 (5 bases). V was cut by 3 bases and J by 10 bases, with 19 bases left in between. Germline V gene lookup returns CDR1 LGHDT and CDR2 YNNKEL (reference sequence). CDR3 length equals 16 residues. The DNA of the CDR3 is TGTGCCAGCAGCCAGTCTAAGGGGCGAATAGGGTCACCCCTCCACTTT. Its translation: CASSQSKGRIGSPLHF.

The rearrangement links TRBV24-1 to TRBJ2-7, with 8 bases matching TRBD2. The CDR3 has 14 residues. V shed 3 bases, J shed 7 bases, and the junction held 7 bases outside the gene matches. The V gene's germline CDR1 is KGHDR and CDR2 SFDVKD. The DNA for the CDR3 is TGTGCCACCAGTGATGGAGCGGGGGAGCCGGAGCAGTACTTC. It yields the protein CATSDGAGEPEQYF.